This passage covers 25 T cell receptor beta chains from one sample sequenced in a study of T cell repertoires in cytomegalovirus infection. Their cognate antigens are unknown. TCRdb analysed the reads with MiXCR anew, one entry per CDR3 protein. The repertoire holds hundreds of thousands of distinct CDR3 sequences, with around a third as singletons. Specimen: cultured PBMCs, collected from culture after CMV antigen stimulation. The receptors were sampled from a human donor in good health (CMV status not recorded). Some clones in this sample may be carry-over from other donors' samples.

There are a few counts of this clonotype. J is TRBJ2-7 and V is TRBV12-3 or TRBV12-4; tentatively, D is TRBD1 or TRBD2 (5 bases each). V was cut by 3 bases and J by 2 bases, with 17 bases left in between. CDR3 length: 16 residues. The CDR3 is CASSFGGPGPTYEQYF. CDR3 DNA: TGTGCCAGCAGTTTTGGCGGACCGGGGCCGACCTACGAGCAGTACTTC.

This clonotype was seen a handful of times. V gene TRBV7-8 combines with J gene TRBJ1-5; 7 bases align to TRBD1. In germline, CDR1 is SGHVS, CDR2 FQNEAQ. The ends lost 2 bases at V and 3 bases at J; junction bases unmatched: 4. This CDR3 comprises 15 residues. The CDR3 is CASSLFDRDNQPQHF. The CDR3, as DNA: TGTGCCAGCAGCTTATTCGACAGGGACAATCAGCCCCAGCATTTT.

This chain joins TRBV20-1 and TRBJ2-5; no clear D. From germline, CDR1 is DFQATT and CDR2 SNEGSKA (reference sequence). V dropped 0 bases and J dropped 5 bases, with 10 bases sitting between them. This CDR3 has 13 residues. DNA for the CDR3: TGCAGTGCTAGAGATCTGGTTGGGGAGACCCAGTACTTC. This sequence encodes CSARDLVGETQYF.

This clonotype was detected only a few times. V and J are TRBV5-4 and TRBJ2-1; 7 bases line up with TRBD2. CDR3 length: 14 residues. With 0 bases clipped from V and 9 bases from J, the junction kept 6 bases outside the gene matches. The V gene's germline CDR1 is SGHNT and CDR2 YYREEE (reference sequence). In DNA, the CDR3 is TGTGCCAGCAGCTTGGGGTGGGGGGGTAGTGAGCAGTTCTTC. Translated: CASSLGWGGSEQFF.

The chain employs TRBV6-2 or TRBV6-3 and TRBJ2-7; D tentatively reads TRBD1 or TRBD2 (5 bases each). V shed 6 bases and J shed 0 bases, with 15 bases lying between them. CDR1 and CDR2 (germline): MNHEY, SVGEGT. The CDR3 consists of 15 residues. The CDR3 region is CASRTGTPSSYEQYF. The CDR3 bases are TGTGCCAGCAGGACCGGGACGCCGAGCTCCTACGAGCAGTACTTC.

This clonotype has more than one count but fewer than ten. Here the CDR3 reads CASSTPADGTTGNTIYF. The DNA for the CDR3 is TGTGCCAGCAGCACCCCGGCTGATGGGACAACCGGAAACACCATATATTTT. This chain links TRBV7-8 with TRBJ1-3, with D maybe TRBD1 (6 bases). The CDR3 extends over 17 amino acids. Germline CDR1 SGHVS, CDR2 FQNEAQ. V shed 5 bases and J shed 4 bases, with 21 bases lying between them.

This clonotype was counted once. The junction departs from germline at one end; a sequencing error may be responsible. This CDR3 is CASSQGYQPVSSF. The DNA for the CDR3 is TGTGCCAGCAGCCAAGGGTATCAGCCCGTAAGTAGCTTC. The rearrangement joins TRBV14 to TRBJ2-1; no reliable D call. The CDR3 totals 13 residues. CDR1 and CDR2 from the germline V gene are SGHDN and FVKESK. The full variable domain, in which reference TRBV14 and TRBJ2-1 provide the parts outside the CDR3, is EAGVTQFPSHSVIEKGQTVTLRCDPISGHDNLYWYRRVMGKEIKFLLHFVKESKQDESGMPNNRFLAERTGGTYSTLKVQPAELEDSGVYFCASSQGYQPVSSFGPGTRLTVL.

The genes are TRBV4-1 and TRBJ2-4; a possible D gene is TRBD2 (5 bases). The CDR3 covers 17 residues. V shed 5 bases and J shed 1 base, with 18 bases lying between them. Germline V gene data show CDR1 as MGHRA and CDR2 as YSYEKL. The CDR3 region is CASSSRTDGLAKNIQYF. The DNA of the CDR3 is TGCGCCAGCAGCTCGCGGACGGACGGACTGGCCAAAAACATTCAGTACTTC.

The CDR3 nucleotides read TGCAGTGCTACAACCCTGGACAGGATAAATGAGCAGTTCTTC. Translation: CSATTLDRINEQFF. This rearrangement joins TRBV20-1 to TRBJ2-1; TRBD1 aligns across 7 bases. V gave up 4 bases and J gave up 7 bases; unmatched junction bases: 10. Germline loops: CDR1 DFQATT, CDR2 SNEGSKA (reference sequence). The CDR3 consists of 14 residues.

This clonotype was detected many times. The V gene is TRBV7-8, the J gene TRBJ2-1; 15 positions match TRBD2. With V trimmed by 4 bases and J by 1 base, 8 bases remained unmatched. The CDR3 spans 19 residues. The germline gives CDR1 SGHVS, CDR2 FQNEAQ. The CDR3 sequence is CASSSPGLAGGKSYNEQFF. The CDR3 region has the DNA TGTGCCAGCAGCTCCCCGGGACTAGCGGGGGGTAAGTCCTACAATGAGCAGTTCTTC.

The V and J genes are TRBV7-9 and TRBJ2-2, with 9 bases lining up with TRBD2. CDR3 size: 17 residues. V was pared by 1 base and J by 5 bases, with 8 bases of the junction left unmatched. Germline values: CDR1 SEHNR, CDR2 FQNEAQ (reference sequence). The CDR3: CASSLGSGLARTGELFF. DNA for the CDR3: TGTGCCAGCAGCTTAGGCTCGGGACTAGCACGGACCGGGGAGCTGTTTTTT.

The chain is built from TRBV7-6 and TRBJ2-1; 9 bases map to TRBD2. The CDR3 totals 15 residues. Trimming cost V 5 bases and J 4 bases; bases outside gene matches: 6. Germline lookup yields CDR1 SGHVS and CDR2 FNYEAQ. The CDR3 region is CASSPIAGAYNEQFF. For the CDR3, the DNA is TGTGCCAGCAGCCCCATAGCGGGAGCTTACAATGAGCAGTTCTTC.

The V gene is TRBV12-3 or TRBV12-4, the J gene TRBJ1-2, with D unclear. This CDR3 is 13 amino acids long. The V and J ends lost 3 bases and 10 bases respectively, with 15 bases between them. The CDR3 nucleotides are TGTGCCAGCAGTTTCCTCTCGAGGGTTTACTACACCTTC. This encodes CASSFLSRVYYTF.

J is TRBJ2-7 and V is TRBV6-1; tentatively, D is TRBD1 (6 bases). Germline-derived CDR1 and CDR2 are MNHNS and SASEGT. Trimming stripped 8 bases from V and 4 bases from J, with 15 bases between. CDR3 length equals 13 residues. The chain's CDR3 is CASWDTEKYEQYF. In DNA form, the CDR3 reads TGTGCCAGCTGGGACACCGAAAAATACGAGCAGTACTTC.

The gene calls are TRBV7-8 and TRBJ2-7, with 7 bases identical to TRBD1. Germline lookup yields CDR1 SGHVS and CDR2 FQNEAQ. The CDR3 runs to 15 residues. The V gene end was trimmed by 3 bases and the J gene end by 1 base; junction bases not matched to a gene: 6. CDR3 DNA sequence: TGTGCCAGCAGCTTCCGGACAGGACGTTCCTACGAGCAGTACTTC. Its translation is CASSFRTGRSYEQYF.

The rearrangement uses TRBV24-1 and TRBJ1-5; 7 bases match TRBD1. Germline lookup yields CDR1 KGHDR and CDR2 SFDVKD. The CDR3 runs 16 residues. The V and J ends lost 2 bases and 2 bases, in that order; junction bases with no gene match: 5. For the CDR3, the DNA is TGTGCCACCAGTGATTCGAGGACAGGCGGCAATCAGCCCCAGCATTTT. Protein: CATSDSRTGGNQPQHF.

The genes are TRBV12-5 and TRBJ2-4; a possible D gene is TRBD2 (6 bases). Trimming left V 6 bases short and J 9 bases short, with 18 bases between. Germline CDR1 LGHNT, CDR2 FRNRAP. This CDR3 is 14 amino acids long. The chain's CDR3 is CASGREKLASIQYF. The CDR3 DNA reads TGTGCTAGTGGCAGAGAAAAACTAGCAAGCATTCAGTACTTC.

This clonotype was seen repeatedly, ten times or more. The gene calls are TRBV7-9 and TRBJ2-1; 7 nucleotides match TRBD1. The V gene's germline CDR1 is SEHNR and CDR2 FQNEAQ (reference sequence). This CDR3 region has 12 residues. V was pared by 4 bases and J by 9 bases, with 3 bases of the junction left unmatched. CDR3 DNA: TGTGCCAGCAGCTGGGACAGCCCTGAGCAGTTCTTC. As protein: CASSWDSPEQFF.

This clonotype was counted at least ten times. The chain recombines TRBV7-9 with TRBJ1-1; no reliable D call. The CDR3 consists of 13 residues. V was cut by 4 bases and J by 0 bases, with 6 bases left in between. The V gene's germline CDR1 is SEHNR and CDR2 FQNEAQ (reference sequence). CDR3 coding DNA: TGTGCCAGCAGCTCGTTCATGAACACTGAAGCTTTCTTT. Protein: CASSSFMNTEAFF.

This clonotype has only one observation. CDR3 in DNA: TGTGCCAGCAGCTCCGGGACATCGACTGAAGCTTTCTTT. Its protein product is CASSSGTSTEAFF. The chain joins TRBV7-9 to TRBJ1-1, with D possibly matching TRBD1 (6 bases). Germline lookup yields CDR1 SEHNR and CDR2 FQNEAQ (reference sequence). The CDR3 is 13 residues long. Trimming took off 4 bases at V and 5 bases at J, with 11 bases between the two ends.

The V gene is TRBV29-1, the J gene TRBJ2-7; possibly TRBD1 or TRBD2 for D (6 bases each). Germline-derived CDR1 and CDR2 are SQVTM and ANQGSEA. The CDR3 has 12 amino acids. With 6 bases removed from V and 5 bases from J, the gap between germline ends came to 14 bases. The CDR3 DNA sequence: TGCAGCGTCGCGCCGGGGGCAAACGAGCAGTACTTC. Translation: CSVAPGANEQYF.

This chain connects TRBV7-2 to TRBJ2-7; D assignment may be TRBD1 or TRBD2 (6 bases each). Germline CDR1 reads SGHTA; CDR2 reads FQGNSA. The CDR3 consists of 15 residues. V lost 5 bases, J lost 1 base, and 15 bases lay in between. The CDR3 DNA sequence: TGTGCCAGCAGCCACATAGGGGGGAATTCCTACGAGCAGTACTTC. It encodes CASSHIGGNSYEQYF.

J is TRBJ2-3 and V is TRBV15; possibly TRBD1 or TRBD2 for D (5 bases each). The germline V and J ends were trimmed by 6 bases and 5 bases, with 15 bases remaining between them. CDR3 length: 14 residues. CDR1 is LNHNV, CDR2 YYDKDF, per germline (reference sequence). The CDR3 here is CATSPAGGGDTQYF. In DNA, the CDR3 is TGTGCCACCAGTCCCGCCGGTGGGGGAGATACGCAGTATTTT.

This clonotype was seen ten or more times. The chain combines TRBV7-2 with TRBJ2-7, with D hard to call. Trimming pared 1 base from V and 0 bases from J, leaving 10 bases between. The CDR3 contains 15 residues. The germline V gene encodes CDR1 SGHTA and CDR2 FQGNSA. The CDR3 loop reads CASSLVVRSSYEQYF. The CDR3, as DNA: TGTGCCAGCAGCTTAGTCGTCCGTTCCTCCTACGAGCAGTACTTC. The full variable domain, with the rest looked up from reference TRBV7-2 and TRBJ2-7, is GAGVSQSPSNKVTEKGKDVELRCDPISGHTALYWYRQSLGQGLEFLIYFQGNSAPDKSGLPSDRFSAERTGGSVSTLTIQRTQQEDSAVYLCASSLVVRSSYEQYFGPGTRLTVT.

The chain has TRBV6-1 and TRBJ2-4; TRBD2 matches 7 bases. The CDR3 runs 14 residues. The V gene end was trimmed by 6 bases and the J gene end by 2 bases; junction bases not matched to a gene: 4. The V gene's germline CDR1 is MNHNS and CDR2 SASEGT. In DNA form, the CDR3 reads TGTGCCAGCAGAACTAGCGCTCCCAAAAACATTCAGTACTTC. Its translation: CASRTSAPKNIQYF.